This T cell receptor beta chain was identified in a study of blood T cell repertoires in COVID-19. Germline CDR1 is SGHVS and CDR2 is FQNEAQ. After removal of 4 bases from V and 5 bases from J, the junction contained 11 bases not matched to a gene. This CDR3 comprises 16 residues. The repertoire was sequenced with immunoSEQ multiplex PCR; TCRdb's copy has only in-frame clones and lacks some. The sample lists over 200,000 clones; 70% to 90% were seen once. Sequencing input: peripheral blood. The gene calls are TRBV7-8 and TRBJ2-1; 7 bases are shared with TRBD2. The TCR sequence derives from a man aged 40-49 years with acute or convalescent COVID-19. CDR3 amino acids: CASSYGGGRANNEQFF. The CDR3 DNA reads as TGTGCCAGCAGCTACGGGGGAGGGAGGGCTAACAATGAGCAGTTCTTC.